This T cell receptor (beta chain) came from a study of OX40 agonist ivuxolimab in advanced cancers. Study context: The dose-escalation group included hepatocellular carcinoma, melanoma, renal cell carcinoma and head and neck cancer. Notes on the study in general: In general, CD8+ T cells held more expanded clones than CD4+ did, on average. Nonresponders included some who also had low normalized T-cell clonal expansion.

Generated by immunoSEQ multiplex PCR, the TCRdb table keeps only in-frame clones and is missing some. The sample has tens of thousands of clones, over 80% seen once. V was clipped by 0 bases and J by 1 base, with 7 bases between them. The CDR3 runs to 14 residues. Germline CDR1 reads SGDLS; CDR2 reads YYNGEE. About this clone: The antigen is not known.

The chain carries TRBV9 and TRBJ1-1; no clear D. The sample here was CD4+ or CD8+ T cells sorted from blood, taken in a trial of the OX40 agonist ivuxolimab. This sequence originates from an adult with an advanced solid tumor such as melanoma, head and neck, liver or kidney cancer. As DNA, the CDR3 is TGTGCCAGCAGCGTAGATGGCCCGAACACTGAAGCTTTCTTT. Translated, it gives CASSVDGPNTEAFF.